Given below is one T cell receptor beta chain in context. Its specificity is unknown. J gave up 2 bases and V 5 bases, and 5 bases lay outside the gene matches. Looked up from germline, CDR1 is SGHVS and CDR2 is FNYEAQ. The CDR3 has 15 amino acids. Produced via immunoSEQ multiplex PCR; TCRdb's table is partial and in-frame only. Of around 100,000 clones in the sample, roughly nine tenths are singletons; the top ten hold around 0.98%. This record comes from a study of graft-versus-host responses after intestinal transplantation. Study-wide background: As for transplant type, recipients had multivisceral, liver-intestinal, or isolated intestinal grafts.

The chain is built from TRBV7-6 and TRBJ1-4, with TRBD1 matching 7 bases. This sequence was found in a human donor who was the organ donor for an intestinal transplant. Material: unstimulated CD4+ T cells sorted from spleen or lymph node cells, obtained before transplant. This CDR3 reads CASSLSRGTNEKLFF. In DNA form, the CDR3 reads TGTGCCAGCAGCCTTTCCAGGGGGACTAATGAAAAACTGTTTTTT.